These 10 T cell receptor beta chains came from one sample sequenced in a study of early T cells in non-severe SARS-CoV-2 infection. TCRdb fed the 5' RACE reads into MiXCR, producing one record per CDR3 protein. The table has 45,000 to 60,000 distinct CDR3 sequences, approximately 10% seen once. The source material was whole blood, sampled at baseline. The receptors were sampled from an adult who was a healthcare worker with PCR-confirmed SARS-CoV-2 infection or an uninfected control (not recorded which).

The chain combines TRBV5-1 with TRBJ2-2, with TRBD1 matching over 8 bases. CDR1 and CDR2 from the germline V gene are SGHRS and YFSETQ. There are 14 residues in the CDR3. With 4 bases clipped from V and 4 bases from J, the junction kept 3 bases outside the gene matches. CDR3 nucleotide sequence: TGCGCCAGCAGCGGACAGGGAACCACCGGGGAGCTGTTTTTT. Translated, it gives CASSGQGTTGELFF.

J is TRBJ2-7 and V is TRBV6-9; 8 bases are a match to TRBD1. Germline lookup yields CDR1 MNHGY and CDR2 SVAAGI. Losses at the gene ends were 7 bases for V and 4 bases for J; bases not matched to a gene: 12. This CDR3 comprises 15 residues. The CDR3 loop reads CASTDPGQDPYEQYF. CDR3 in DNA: TGTGCCAGCACTGACCCGGGACAGGACCCTTACGAGCAGTACTTC.

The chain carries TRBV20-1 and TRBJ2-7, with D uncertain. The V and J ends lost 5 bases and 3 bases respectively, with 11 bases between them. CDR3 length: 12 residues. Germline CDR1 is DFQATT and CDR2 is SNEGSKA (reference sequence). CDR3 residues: CSALFLVYEQYF. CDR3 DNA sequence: TGCAGTGCTCTTTTCCTAGTCTACGAGCAGTACTTC.

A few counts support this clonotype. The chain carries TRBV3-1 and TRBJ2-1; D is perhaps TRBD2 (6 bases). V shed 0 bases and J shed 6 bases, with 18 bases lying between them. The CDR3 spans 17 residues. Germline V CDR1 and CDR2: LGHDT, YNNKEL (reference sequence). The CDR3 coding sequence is TGTGCCAGCAGCCAAGAAGCGGGCTACCGGGAAAGCAATGAGCAGTTCTTC. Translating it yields CASSQEAGYRESNEQFF.

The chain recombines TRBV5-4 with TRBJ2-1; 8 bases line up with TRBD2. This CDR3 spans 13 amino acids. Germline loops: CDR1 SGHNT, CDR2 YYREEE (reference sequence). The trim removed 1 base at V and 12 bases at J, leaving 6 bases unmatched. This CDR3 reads CASSLPGGPRQFF. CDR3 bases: TGTGCCAGCAGCTTGCCGGGAGGGCCCCGGCAGTTCTTC. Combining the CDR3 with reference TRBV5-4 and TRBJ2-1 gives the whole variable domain ETGVTQSPTHLIKTRGQQVTLRCSSQSGHNTVSWYQQALGQGPQFIFQYYREEENGRGNFPPRFSGLQFPNYSSELNVNALELDDSALYLCASSLPGGPRQFFGPGTRLTVL.

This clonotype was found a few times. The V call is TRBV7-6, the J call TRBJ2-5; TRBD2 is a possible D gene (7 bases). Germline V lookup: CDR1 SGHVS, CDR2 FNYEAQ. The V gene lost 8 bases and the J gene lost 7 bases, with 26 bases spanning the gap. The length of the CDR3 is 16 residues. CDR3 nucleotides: TGTGCCAGCGCAAACAACCCCGGGGGGCCTTCCGGGACCCAGTACTTC. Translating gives CASANNPGGPSGTQYF.

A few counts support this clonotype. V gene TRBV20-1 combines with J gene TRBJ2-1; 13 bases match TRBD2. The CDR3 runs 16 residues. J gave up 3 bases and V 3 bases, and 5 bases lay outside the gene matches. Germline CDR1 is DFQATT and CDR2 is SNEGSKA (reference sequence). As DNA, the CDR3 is TGCAGTGCTAGGATGACTAGCGGGGGGCTCTACAATGAGCAGTTCTTC. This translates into CSARMTSGGLYNEQFF.

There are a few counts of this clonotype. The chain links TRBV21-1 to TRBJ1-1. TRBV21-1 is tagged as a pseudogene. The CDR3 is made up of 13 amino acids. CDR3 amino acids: CASNLPRGTEAFF. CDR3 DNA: TGTGCCAGCAACCTACCCCGAGGGACTGAAGCTTTCTTT.

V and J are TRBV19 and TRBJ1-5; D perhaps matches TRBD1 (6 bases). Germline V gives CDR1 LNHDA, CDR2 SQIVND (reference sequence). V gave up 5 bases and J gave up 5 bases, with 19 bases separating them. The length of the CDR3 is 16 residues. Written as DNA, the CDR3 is TGTGCCAGTAGTCTCAGGGGCGCTGGGGCTTATCAGCCCCAGCATTTT. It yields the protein CASSLRGAGAYQPQHF.

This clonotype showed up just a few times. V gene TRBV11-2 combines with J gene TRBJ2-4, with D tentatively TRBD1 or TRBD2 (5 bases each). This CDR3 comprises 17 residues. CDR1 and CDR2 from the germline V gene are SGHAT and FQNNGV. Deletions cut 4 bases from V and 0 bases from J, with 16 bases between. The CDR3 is CASSSWRGELAKNIQYF. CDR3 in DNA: TGTGCCAGCAGCTCATGGCGAGGGGAACTAGCCAAAAACATTCAGTACTTC.